Listed below are T cell receptor beta chains from one sample, sequenced in a study of cytomegalovirus exposure and HLA in healthy donors. Data came from immunoSEQ multiplex PCR; TCRdb stores just in-frame clones and leaves some out. Of a few hundred thousand clones detected, around 90% appear once; the ten largest clones hold 1.7%. Sequenced: PBMCs. Receptors were obtained from a girl under 10 years old in good health and CMV-seronegative. CDR3s include the opening cysteine and the closing phenylalanine or tryptophan. Each record gives: V gene, D gene, clone size, J gene, CDR3 protein, CDR3 DNA. A D gene is named only where the DNA matches it firmly. Clone size is stated in some rows and not others, as once, few, many or a class when expanded.

V gene: TRBV19
D gene: TRBD2
clone size: NA
J gene: TRBJ2-7
CDR3 protein: CASRIAGEVIYEQYF
CDR3 DNA: TGTGCCAGTAGAATAGCGGGAGAAGTTATCTACGAGCAGTACTTC

V gene: TRBV6-5
D gene: TRBD1
clone size: NA
J gene: TRBJ1-1
CDR3 protein: CASTTGVRGPTF
CDR3 DNA: TGTGCCAGCACCACAGGGGTGAGAGGCCCAACTTTT

V gene: TRBV5-4
D gene: NA
clone size: NA
J gene: TRBJ2-7
CDR3 protein: CASSLGGLNYEQYF
CDR3 DNA: TGTGCCAGCAGCTTGGGGGGACTGAATTACGAGCAGTACTTC

V gene: TRBV7-8
D gene: NA
clone size: NA
J gene: TRBJ1-5
CDR3 protein: CASSPEVVQPQHF
CDR3 DNA: TGTGCCAGCAGCCCAGAGGTCGTTCAGCCCCAGCATTTT

V gene: TRBV13
D gene: TRBD1
clone size: NA
J gene: TRBJ1-1
CDR3 protein: CASSFRTGSSGTEAFF
CDR3 DNA: TGTGCCAGCAGCTTTCGGACAGGCTCTTCGGGCACTGAAGCTTTCTTT

V gene: TRBV15
D gene: NA
clone size: once
J gene: TRBJ1-2
CDR3 protein: CATSRVIGKGDYGYTF
CDR3 DNA: TGTGCCACCAGCAGGGTTATCGGAAAGGGAGACTATGGCTACACCTTC

V gene: TRBV10-3
D gene: TRBD1
clone size: NA
J gene: TRBJ1-2
CDR3 protein: CAIRKTGGEDGYTF
CDR3 DNA: TGTGCCATCAGGAAGACAGGGGGCGAGGACGGCTACACCTTC

V gene: TRBV11-3
D gene: NA
clone size: NA
J gene: TRBJ2-1
CDR3 protein: CASSLGRYNEQFF
CDR3 DNA: TGTGCCAGCAGCTTAGGCAGGTACAATGAGCAGTTCTTC

V gene: TRBV5-6
D gene: NA
clone size: NA
J gene: TRBJ2-5
CDR3 protein: CASTPGGGMETQYF
CDR3 DNA: TGTGCCAGCACCCCGGGAGGGGGCATGGAGACCCAGTACTTC

V gene: TRBV5-1
D gene: TRBD2
clone size: NA
J gene: TRBJ2-7
CDR3 protein: CASSPVWRESGEQYF
CDR3 DNA: TGCGCCAGCAGCCCAGTGTGGCGGGAGTCCGGAGAGCAGTACTTC

V gene: TRBV6-6
D gene: NA
clone size: NA
J gene: TRBJ1-5
CDR3 protein: CASSDVGQPQHF
CDR3 DNA: TGTGCCAGCAGCGATGTCGGGCAGCCCCAGCATTTT

V gene: TRBV7-9
D gene: TRBD1
clone size: NA
J gene: TRBJ1-2
CDR3 protein: CSSSLADRNYGYTF
CDR3 DNA: TGTTCCAGCAGCTTAGCGGACAGGAACTATGGCTACACCTTC

V gene: TRBV21-1
D gene: NA
clone size: once
J gene: TRBJ1-5
CDR3 protein: CASSKIDRGPGYSNQPQHF
CDR3 DNA: TGTGCCAGCAGCAAAATCGACAGGGGCCCAGGTTATAGCAATCAGCCCCAGCATTTT

V gene: TRBV2
D gene: NA
clone size: NA
J gene: TRBJ1-3
CDR3 protein: CASREGGNTIYF
CDR3 DNA: TGTGCCAGCAGGGAGGGCGGAAACACCATATATTTT

V gene: TRBV29-1
D gene: TRBD1
clone size: NA
J gene: TRBJ1-2
CDR3 protein: CSVLEDRTSNYGYTF
CDR3 DNA: TGCAGCGTTCTGGAGGACAGGACGTCTAACTATGGCTACACCTTC

V gene: TRBV4-2
D gene: TRBD2
clone size: NA
J gene: TRBJ2-5
CDR3 protein: CASSQDFRGLATGTQYF
CDR3 DNA: TGTGCCAGCAGCCAAGATTTTAGGGGACTAGCTACGGGGACCCAGTACTTC

V gene: TRBV30
D gene: NA
clone size: NA
J gene: TRBJ1-1
CDR3 protein: CAWSSLDSINTEAFF
CDR3 DNA: TGTGCCTGGAGTTCCCTCGACAGCATAAACACTGAAGCTTTCTTT

V gene: TRBV13
D gene: NA
clone size: NA
J gene: TRBJ2-7
CDR3 protein: CASSLGPDSSYEQYF
CDR3 DNA: TGTGCCAGCAGCCTAGGACCAGACAGCTCATACGAGCAGTACTTC

V gene: TRBV2
D gene: NA
clone size: NA
J gene: TRBJ2-7
CDR3 protein: CASLPPPSSYEQYF
CDR3 DNA: TGTGCCAGCCTACCTCCTCCTAGTTCCTACGAGCAGTACTTC

V gene: TRBV4-1
D gene: TRBD2
clone size: NA
J gene: TRBJ2-1
CDR3 protein: CASSQTHVTSGFYNEQFF
CDR3 DNA: TGCGCCAGCAGCCAAACCCATGTGACTAGCGGTTTCTACAATGAGCAGTTCTTC

V gene: TRBV2
D gene: TRBD2
clone size: NA
J gene: TRBJ2-3
CDR3 protein: CASSISGGAGDTQYF
CDR3 DNA: TGTGCCAGCAGCATTAGCGGGGGGGCGGGAGATACGCAGTATTTT

V gene: TRBV7-9
D gene: NA
clone size: once
J gene: TRBJ2-1
CDR3 protein: CASSLTGNEQFF
CDR3 DNA: TGTGCCAGCAGCTTAACAGGAAATGAGCAGTTCTTC

V gene: TRBV29-1
D gene: TRBD2
clone size: few
J gene: TRBJ2-1
CDR3 protein: CSVEPTSGRAYEQFF
CDR3 DNA: TGCAGCGTTGAACCTACTAGCGGGAGGGCTTATGAGCAGTTCTTC

V gene: TRBV7-9
D gene: TRBD1
clone size: NA
J gene: TRBJ2-2
CDR3 protein: CASSPRTGITGELFF
CDR3 DNA: TGTGCCAGCAGCCCCCGGACAGGGATCACCGGGGAGCTGTTTTTT

V gene: TRBV5-8
D gene: NA
clone size: NA
J gene: TRBJ1-2
CDR3 protein: CASSLILGRNYGYTF
CDR3 DNA: TGTGCCAGCAGCCTTATTCTGGGCCGGAACTATGGCTACACCTTC

V gene: TRBV5-6
D gene: NA
clone size: NA
J gene: TRBJ1-2
CDR3 protein: CASSLGTTGIQYYGYTF
CDR3 DNA: TGTGCCAGCAGCTTGGGCACCACAGGGATCCAATACTATGGCTACACCTTC

V gene: TRBV2
D gene: NA
clone size: NA
J gene: TRBJ1-2
CDR3 protein: CASWGESGGYGYTF
CDR3 DNA: TGTGCCAGCTGGGGGGAATCCGGGGGCTATGGCTACACCTTC

V gene: TRBV6-5
D gene: NA
clone size: NA
J gene: TRBJ1-5
CDR3 protein: CASSYSSAGNQPQHF
CDR3 DNA: TGTGCCAGCAGTTACTCGAGTGCCGGTAATCAGCCCCAGCATTTT

V gene: TRBV4-1
D gene: NA
clone size: few
J gene: TRBJ2-2
CDR3 protein: CASSQPGRGTPTGELFF
CDR3 DNA: TGCGCCAGCAGCCAACCAGGGCGGGGCACCCCCACCGGGGAGCTGTTTTTT

V gene: TRBV12-2
D gene: NA
clone size: NA
J gene: TRBJ2-7
CDR3 protein: CASRLAGSGKPYEQYF
CDR3 DNA: TGTGCAAGTCGCTTAGCGGGTAGCGGGAAACCTTACGAGCAGTACTTC

V gene: TRBV30
D gene: TRBD2
clone size: NA
J gene: TRBJ2-1
CDR3 protein: CAWSSTGGAYNEQFF
CDR3 DNA: TGTGCCTGGAGTTCAACCGGGGGGGCCTACAATGAGCAGTTCTTC

V gene: TRBV9
D gene: TRBD1
clone size: NA
J gene: TRBJ1-5
CDR3 protein: CASSVGTGANQPQHF
CDR3 DNA: TGTGCCAGCAGCGTGGGGACAGGAGCCAATCAGCCCCAGCATTTT

V gene: TRBV10-2
D gene: TRBD1
clone size: NA
J gene: TRBJ1-4
CDR3 protein: CASSPGQGDEKLFF
CDR3 DNA: TGCGCCAGCAGTCCGGGACAGGGGGATGAAAAACTGTTTTTT

V gene: TRBV5-1
D gene: TRBD1
clone size: NA
J gene: TRBJ2-7
CDR3 protein: CASTSGTGAHEQYF
CDR3 DNA: TGCGCCAGCACCTCGGGGACAGGGGCCCACGAGCAGTACTTC

V gene: TRBV27
D gene: NA
clone size: NA
J gene: TRBJ2-7
CDR3 protein: CASSWGPRASYEQYF
CDR3 DNA: TGTGCCAGCAGTTGGGGGCCCAGGGCCTCCTACGAGCAGTACTTC

V gene: TRBV29-1
D gene: TRBD1
clone size: NA
J gene: TRBJ1-5
CDR3 protein: CSAGDRENQPQHF
CDR3 DNA: TGCAGCGCTGGGGACAGGGAAAATCAGCCCCAGCATTTT

V gene: TRBV7-3
D gene: NA
clone size: once
J gene: TRBJ2-5
CDR3 protein: CASSVVGGDRETQYF
CDR3 DNA: TGTGCCAGCAGCGTCGTAGGGGGGGACCGGGAGACCCAGTACTTC

V gene: TRBV15
D gene: TRBD2
clone size: NA
J gene: TRBJ2-5
CDR3 protein: CATSRGFQREEETQYF
CDR3 DNA: TGTGCCACCAGCAGAGGATTTCAGCGGGAGGAAGAGACCCAGTACTTC

V gene: TRBV29-1
D gene: NA
clone size: NA
J gene: TRBJ1-2
CDR3 protein: CSVEAMGGPNYGYTF
CDR3 DNA: TGCAGCGTTGAGGCAATGGGAGGGCCAAACTATGGCTACACCTTC

V gene: TRBV6-5
D gene: TRBD1
clone size: NA
J gene: TRBJ2-7
CDR3 protein: CASTRGPGTSYEQYF
CDR3 DNA: TGTGCCAGCACTAGGGGGCCAGGCACCTCCTACGAGCAGTACTTC

V gene: TRBV5-1
D gene: TRBD2
clone size: NA
J gene: TRBJ2-7
CDR3 protein: CASSPLLAGYSYEQYF
CDR3 DNA: TGCGCCAGCAGCCCCCTCCTAGCGGGGTACTCCTACGAGCAGTACTTC